This T cell receptor (beta chain) was captured by sequencing in a study of control samples from healthy donors and cancer patients. Trimming removed 5 bases at V and 2 bases at J, with 10 bases between. Germline lookup yields CDR1 MNHEY and CDR2 SMNVEV (reference sequence). There are 13 residues in the CDR3. Clones were read by immunoSEQ multiplex PCR, and TCRdb kept only the in-frame ones, dropping some. The sample lists some 120,000 clones, about 95% occurring once. Sequenced: blood. This clonotype was sampled from a man aged 25 to 40 in good health. V gene TRBV27 combines with J gene TRBJ2-7; D unresolved. The CDR3 nucleotides are TGTGCCAGCAGTCCTCGGTTGACCTACGAGCAGTACTTC. Its protein product is CASSPRLTYEQYF.